These 20 T cell receptor beta chains were all obtained from the same sample, sequenced in a study of identical twins. TCRdb redid the calling of the 5' RACE reads with MiXCR, one entry per CDR3 protein. The sample carries 1,800,000 or so distinct CDR3 sequences, 32% recorded once. Sequenced input: cord blood. These receptors originate from a newborn girl in good health.

This chain connects TRBV20-1 to TRBJ1-2; no reliable D call. The V and J ends lost 2 bases and 7 bases respectively, with 11 bases between them. The CDR3 is made up of 12 amino acids. Germline V gene sequence: CDR1 DFQATT, CDR2 SNEGSKA (reference sequence). The CDR3 coding sequence is TGCAGTGCTAGAAGGGTTGTAGGTGGCTACACCTTC. Translation: CSARRVVGGYTF.

This clonotype was detected only a few times. The V and J genes are TRBV25-1 and TRBJ2-1, with 9 positions matching TRBD2. The trim removed 4 bases at V and 8 bases at J, leaving 9 bases unmatched. CDR3 length equals 15 residues. Germline CDR1 reads MGHDK; CDR2 reads SYGVNS. As DNA, the CDR3 is TGTGCCAGCAGTGGTCCTAGCGGGGAGGTTGATGAGCAGTTCTTC. Encoded protein: CASSGPSGEVDEQFF.

This clonotype was seen repeatedly, ten times or more. J is TRBJ2-3 and V is TRBV4-2, with 8 bases aligning to TRBD2. CDR1 and CDR2 (germline): LGHNA, YNFKEQ. V was pared by 1 base and J by 0 bases, with 0 bases of the junction left unmatched. This CDR3 contains 15 residues. This CDR3 is CASSQASGSTDTQYF. DNA for the CDR3: TGTGCCAGCAGCCAAGCTAGCGGGAGCACAGATACGCAGTATTTT.

V gene TRBV12-3 or TRBV12-4 combines with J gene TRBJ2-4; D unresolved. The CDR3 length is 12 residues. The ends were cut back, 3 bases at V and 16 bases at J, with 16 bases in the middle. CDR3 amino acids: CASSLSPTSVYF. The CDR3 region has the DNA TGTGCCAGCAGTTTGTCCCCGACCAGCGTCTACTTC.

V gene TRBV20-1 combines with J gene TRBJ2-4; 10 bases are shared with TRBD1. The tail of the sequence fits TRBJ2-7 better, so the J call may be wrong. The CDR3 loop spans 14 amino acids. Germline CDR1 is DFQATT and CDR2 is SNEGSKA (reference sequence). CDR3 in amino acids: CSAGVRTGGYEQYF. CDR3 bases: TGCAGTGCTGGAGTACGGACAGGGGGCTACGAGCAGTACTTC.

This sequence joins TRBV20-1 and TRBJ2-7; no clear D gene. This CDR3 has 14 residues. Germline CDR1 DFQATT, CDR2 SNEGSKA (reference sequence). The V and J ends lost 3 bases and 2 bases respectively, with 14 bases between them. CDR3 sequence (DNA): TGCAGTGCTAGGCCTCCTAGGTTTCCCTACGAGCAGTACTTC. Amino acids: CSARPPRFPYEQYF.

The genes are TRBV28 and TRBJ2-1; possible D gene TRBD2, 6 bases. V lost 2 bases to trimming and J lost 7 bases, with 15 bases between them. The CDR3 extends over 15 amino acids. Per germline, CDR1 MDHEN and CDR2 SYDVKM. In DNA form, the CDR3 reads TGTGCCAGCAGTTTAACGGGAGTCCCTACTAATGAGCAGTTCTTC. Translated: CASSLTGVPTNEQFF.

The genes are TRBV2 and TRBJ2-3; D possibly matches TRBD1 or TRBD2 (5 bases each). Trimming cost V 4 bases and J 4 bases, with 18 bases left between them. This CDR3 contains 16 residues. The germline gives CDR1 SNHLY, CDR2 FYNNEI. The CDR3 spells CASSGAQGEGPDTQYF. In nucleotides, the CDR3 is TGTGCCAGCAGTGGAGCGCAGGGAGAGGGGCCAGATACGCAGTATTTT.

The chain joins TRBV7-7 to TRBJ1-4; a weak D match, TRBD1 (5 bases). Per the germline V gene, CDR1 is SSHAT and CDR2 is FNYEAQ (reference sequence). Between the trimmed V and J ends, which lost 4 bases and 4 bases, there was a span of 10 bases. The CDR3 has 14 residues. CDR3 residues: CASSSDTHNEKLFF. In DNA form, the CDR3 reads TGTGCCAGCAGCTCGGACACCCATAATGAAAAACTGTTTTTT. The whole variable domain, filled in from reference TRBV7-7 and TRBJ1-4, reads GAGVSQSPRYKVTKRGQDVTLRCDPISSHATLYWYQQALGQGPEFLTYFNYEAQPDKSGLPSDRFSAERPEGSISTLTIQRTEQRDSAMYRCASSSDTHNEKLFFGSGTQLSVL.

The V and J genes are TRBV7-2 and TRBJ2-1; D ambiguous. There are 13 residues in the CDR3. Between the trimmed V and J ends, which lost 5 bases and 8 bases, there was a span of 13 bases. Germline V gene lookup returns CDR1 SGHTA and CDR2 FQGNSA. The CDR3 DNA is TGTGCCAGCAGCCCTCAAGGGTGGTATGAGCAGTTCTTC. This codes for CASSPQGWYEQFF.

V gene TRBV29-1 combines with J gene TRBJ2-6, with TRBD1 matching 12 bases. CDR1 is SQVTM, CDR2 ANQGSEA, per germline. The V segment lost 6 bases and the J segment 0 bases; nucleotides outside the gene matches: 3. This CDR3 contains 16 residues. The CDR3 sequence is CSVGQGASSGANVLTF. Here the CDR3 DNA reads TGCAGCGTGGGACAGGGGGCTAGCTCTGGGGCCAACGTCCTGACTTTC. Full variable domain (outside the CDR3, taken from reference TRBV29-1 and TRBJ2-6): SAVISQKPSRDICQRGTSLTIQCQVDSQVTMMFWYRQQPGQSLTLIATANQGSEATYESGFVIDKFPISRPNLTFSTLTVSNMSPEDSSIYLCSVGQGASSGANVLTFGAGSRLTVL.

The chain joins TRBV6-2 or TRBV6-3 to TRBJ2-1; D is undetermined. Germline CDR1 is MNHEY and CDR2 is SVGEGT. The V and J ends lost 3 bases and 0 bases respectively, with 12 bases between them. CDR3 length: 16 residues. The CDR3 loop reads CASSYLDPSSYNEQFF. CDR3 coding DNA: TGTGCCAGCAGTTATCTAGATCCGAGCTCCTACAATGAGCAGTTCTTC.

V usage is TRBV12-3 or TRBV12-4 and J usage is TRBJ2-2, with D tentatively TRBD2 (7 bases). This CDR3 contains 14 residues. Trimming removed 3 bases at V and 4 bases at J, with 9 bases between. The CDR3 here is CASSFGGPTGELFF. The CDR3 nucleotides read TGTGCCAGCAGTTTCGGGGGGCCCACCGGGGAGCTGTTTTTT.

The chain joins TRBV10-3 to TRBJ2-7; no firm D call. There are 14 residues in the CDR3. V lost 8 bases and J 0 bases, leaving 14 bases between the germline ends. Germline CDR1 reads ENHRY; CDR2 reads SYGVKD. The CDR3 DNA reads TGTGCCATCGCTCCGGCACACCTCTCCTACGAGCAGTACTTC. This codes for CAIAPAHLSYEQYF.

This chain links TRBV25-1 with TRBJ2-5; unclear D gene. Trimming took 1 base from V and 7 from J, leaving 4 bases between them. There are 11 residues in the CDR3. In germline, CDR1 is MGHDK, CDR2 SYGVNS. The CDR3 loop is CASSEFWTQYF. In DNA form, the CDR3 reads TGTGCCAGCAGTGAATTTTGGACCCAGTACTTC.

This clonotype was detected only a few times. V and J are TRBV3-1 and TRBJ2-6, with D tentatively TRBD2 (5 bases). CDR3 length equals 16 residues. Trimming took 4 bases from V and 1 from J, leaving 11 bases between them. Germline CDR1 is LGHDT and CDR2 is YNNKEL (reference sequence). For the CDR3, the DNA is TGTGCCAGCAGCCCTTTATGGAGGTCTGGGGCCAACGTCCTGACTTTC. Amino acid sequence: CASSPLWRSGANVLTF. The whole variable domain, remainder taken from reference TRBV3-1 and TRBJ2-6, is DTAVSQTPKYLVTQMGNDKSIKCEQNLGHDTMYWYKQDSKKFLKIMFSYNNKELIINETVPNRFSPKSPDKAHLNLHINSLELGDSAVYFCASSPLWRSGANVLTFGAGSRLTVL.

This clonotype appeared a few times. The rearrangement joins TRBV18 to TRBJ2-7; 12 bases fit TRBD2. V trimming: 5 bases; J trimming: 4 bases; junction bases outside the gene matches: 6. The CDR3 runs 15 residues. Germline CDR1 is KGHSH and CDR2 is LQKENI. In DNA, the CDR3 is TGTGCCAGCTCAACTCGGACTAGCGGGGTGTACGAGCAGTACTTC. Its protein is CASSTRTSGVYEQYF.

Only a few counts were recorded for this clonotype. The chain couples TRBV10-3 to TRBJ2-4, with 9 positions matching TRBD2. The CDR3 is 19 amino acids. CDR1 is ENHRY, CDR2 SYGVKD, per germline. With 0 bases clipped from V and 0 bases from J, the junction kept 9 bases outside the gene matches. CDR3 coding DNA: TGTGCCATCAGTGAGTCCAAATTGACTAGCGGAGAAGCCAAAAACATTCAGTACTTC. Its translation is CAISESKLTSGEAKNIQYF.

This clonotype was counted many times. CDR3 loop: CASSFPSSGAEQFF. In DNA form, the CDR3 reads TGTGCCAGCAGCTTCCCCAGTAGTGGGGCTGAGCAGTTCTTC. The genes are TRBV12-3 or TRBV12-4 and TRBJ2-1; TRBD1 might be the D (5 bases). The CDR3 contains 14 residues. V shed 6 bases and J shed 9 bases, with 18 bases lying between them.

The J gene is TRBJ2-1, the V gene TRBV12-3 or TRBV12-4; 11 nucleotides agree with TRBD2. The J call may be in error: the DNA end matches TRBJ2-7 better. This CDR3 contains 16 residues. The CDR3 DNA follows: TGTGCCAGCAGTTTGTGGTTAGCGGGAGGGGGCAATGAGCAGTACTTC. Its translation is CASSLWLAGGGNEQYF.